This T cell receptor (beta chain) appears in the sequencing data of a study of T cell changes during pregnancy in multiple sclerosis. This table comes from immunoSEQ multiplex PCR, and its TCRdb copy is limited to in-frame clones, with some not included. The sample has 45,000 to 60,000 clones, 80% to 95% seen once. CDR1 MDHEN and CDR2 SYDVKM come from the germline V gene. This CDR3 spans 16 amino acids. The J segment lost 6 bases and the V segment lost 2 bases, leaving 7 bases of the junction unmatched. The chain carries TRBV28 and TRBJ2-2; 9 bases map to TRBD2. The source was CD4+ T cells from peripheral blood mononuclear cells, collected after pregnancy. This TCR derives from a female donor in good health, enrolled as a control in a pregnancy study. CDR3 in DNA: TGTGCCAGCAGTTTACAGGGACTAGCTAGAGCCGGGGAGCTGTTTTTT. The encoded protein is CASSLQGLARAGELFF.